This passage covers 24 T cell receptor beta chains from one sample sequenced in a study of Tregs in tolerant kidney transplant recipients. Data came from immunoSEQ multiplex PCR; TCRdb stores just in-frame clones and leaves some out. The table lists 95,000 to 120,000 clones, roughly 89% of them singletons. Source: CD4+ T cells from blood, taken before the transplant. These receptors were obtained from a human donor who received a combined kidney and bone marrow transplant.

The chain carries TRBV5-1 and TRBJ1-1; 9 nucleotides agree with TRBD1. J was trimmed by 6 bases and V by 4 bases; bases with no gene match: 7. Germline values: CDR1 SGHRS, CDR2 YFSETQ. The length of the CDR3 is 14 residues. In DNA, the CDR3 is TGCGCCAGCAGCGCCGGACAGGGGACCCCTGAAGCTTTCTTT. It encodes CASSAGQGTPEAFF.

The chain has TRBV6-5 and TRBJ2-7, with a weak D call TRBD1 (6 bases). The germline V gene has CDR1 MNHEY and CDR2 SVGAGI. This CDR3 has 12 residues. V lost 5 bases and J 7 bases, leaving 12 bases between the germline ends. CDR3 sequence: CASSRTVGEQYF. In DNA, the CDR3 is TGTGCCAGCAGTCGGACAGTTGGGGAGCAGTACTTC.

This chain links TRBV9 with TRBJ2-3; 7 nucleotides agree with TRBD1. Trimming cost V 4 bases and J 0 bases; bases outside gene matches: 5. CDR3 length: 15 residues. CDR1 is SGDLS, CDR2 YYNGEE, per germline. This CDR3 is CASSPRDSSTDTQYF. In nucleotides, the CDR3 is TGTGCCAGCAGCCCCCGGGACAGCAGCACAGATACGCAGTATTTT.

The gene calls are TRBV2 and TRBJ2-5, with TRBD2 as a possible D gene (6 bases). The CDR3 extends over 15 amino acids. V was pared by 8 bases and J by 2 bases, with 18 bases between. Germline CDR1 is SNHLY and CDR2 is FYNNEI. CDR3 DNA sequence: TGTGCCAGCTCTCGGGAGAGGGGCAGGCAAGAGACCCAGTACTTC. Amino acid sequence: CASSRERGRQETQYF.

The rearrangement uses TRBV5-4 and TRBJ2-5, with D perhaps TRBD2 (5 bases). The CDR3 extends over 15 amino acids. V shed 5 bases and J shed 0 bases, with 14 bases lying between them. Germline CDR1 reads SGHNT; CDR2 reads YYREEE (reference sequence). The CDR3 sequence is CASRRDPGDQETQYF. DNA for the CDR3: TGTGCCAGCAGGAGGGATCCGGGCGACCAAGAGACCCAGTACTTC. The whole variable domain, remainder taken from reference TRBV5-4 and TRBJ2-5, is ETGVTQSPTHLIKTRGQQVTLRCSSQSGHNTVSWYQQALGQGPQFIFQYYREEENGRGNFPPRFSGLQFPNYSSELNVNALELDDSALYLCASRRDPGDQETQYFGPGTRLLVL.

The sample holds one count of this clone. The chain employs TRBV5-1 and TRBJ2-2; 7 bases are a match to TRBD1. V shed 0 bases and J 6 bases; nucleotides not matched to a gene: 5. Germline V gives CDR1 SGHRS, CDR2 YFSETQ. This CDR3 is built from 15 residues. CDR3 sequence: CASSLGRGLAGELFF. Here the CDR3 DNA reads TGCGCCAGCAGCTTGGGAAGGGGGCTCGCCGGGGAGCTGTTTTTT. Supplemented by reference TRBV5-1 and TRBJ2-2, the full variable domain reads KAGVTQTPRYLIKTRGQQVTLSCSPISGHRSVSWYQQTPGQGLQFLFEYFSETQRNKGNFPGRFSGRQFSNSRSEMNVSTLELGDSALYLCASSLGRGLAGELFFGEGSRLTVL.

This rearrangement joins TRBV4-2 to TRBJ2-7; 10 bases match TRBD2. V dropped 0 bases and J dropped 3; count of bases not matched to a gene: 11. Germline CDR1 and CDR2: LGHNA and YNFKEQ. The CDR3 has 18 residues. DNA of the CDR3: TGTGCCAGCAGCCAAGATGGGCTCGTAGCGGGGGGTTTCTACGAGCAGTACTTC. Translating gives CASSQDGLVAGGFYEQYF.

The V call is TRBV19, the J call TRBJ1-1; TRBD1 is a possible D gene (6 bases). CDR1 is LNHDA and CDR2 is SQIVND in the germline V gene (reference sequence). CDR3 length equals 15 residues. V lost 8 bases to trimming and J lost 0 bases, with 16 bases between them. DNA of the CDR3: TGTGCCAGTGTCCCACAGGGTCTTATGAACACTGAAGCTTTCTTT. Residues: CASVPQGLMNTEAFF.

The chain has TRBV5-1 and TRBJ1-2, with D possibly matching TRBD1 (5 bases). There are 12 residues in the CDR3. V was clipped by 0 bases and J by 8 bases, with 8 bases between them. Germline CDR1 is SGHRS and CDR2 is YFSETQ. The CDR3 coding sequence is TGCGCCAGCAGCTTGGACGGGGGAGGCTACACCTTC. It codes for CASSLDGGGYTF.

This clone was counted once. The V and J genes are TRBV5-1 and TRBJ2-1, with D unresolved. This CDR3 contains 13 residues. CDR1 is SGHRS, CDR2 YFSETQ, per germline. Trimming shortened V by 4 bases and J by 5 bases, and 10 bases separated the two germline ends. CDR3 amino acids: CASSASGDNEQFF. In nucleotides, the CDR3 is TGCGCCAGCAGCGCCTCGGGTGACAATGAGCAGTTCTTC.

This CDR3 reads CASSLGQRGGTGELFF. The CDR3 bases are TGCGCCAGCAGCTTGGGGCAACGGGGGGGCACCGGGGAGCTGTTTTTT. The chain has TRBV5-1 and TRBJ2-2; 8 bases match TRBD2. With 0 bases clipped from V and 4 bases from J, the junction kept 5 bases outside the gene matches. The CDR3 runs 16 residues. Germline loops: CDR1 SGHRS, CDR2 YFSETQ.

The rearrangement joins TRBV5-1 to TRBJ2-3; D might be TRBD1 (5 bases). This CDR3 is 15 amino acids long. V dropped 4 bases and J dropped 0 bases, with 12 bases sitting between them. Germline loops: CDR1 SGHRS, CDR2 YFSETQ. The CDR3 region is CASSPDSWSTDTQYF. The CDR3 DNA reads TGCGCCAGCAGCCCCGACAGTTGGAGCACAGATACGCAGTATTTT.

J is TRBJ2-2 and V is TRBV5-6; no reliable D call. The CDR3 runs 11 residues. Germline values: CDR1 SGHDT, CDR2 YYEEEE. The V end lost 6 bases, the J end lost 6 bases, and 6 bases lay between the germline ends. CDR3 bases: TGTGCCAGCACCTACGCCGGGGAGCTGTTTTTT. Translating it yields CASTYAGELFF.

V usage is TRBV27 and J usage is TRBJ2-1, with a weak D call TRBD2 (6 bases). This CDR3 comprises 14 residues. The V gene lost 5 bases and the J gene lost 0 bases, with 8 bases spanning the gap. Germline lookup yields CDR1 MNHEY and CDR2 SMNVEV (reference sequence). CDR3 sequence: CASSLSGSYNEQFF. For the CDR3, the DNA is TGTGCCAGCAGTCTTAGCGGCTCCTACAATGAGCAGTTCTTC.

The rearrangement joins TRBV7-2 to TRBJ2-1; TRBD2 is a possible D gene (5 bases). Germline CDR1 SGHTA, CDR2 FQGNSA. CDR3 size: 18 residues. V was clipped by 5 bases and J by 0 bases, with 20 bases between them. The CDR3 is CASSPADRWESSYNEQFF. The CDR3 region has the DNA TGTGCCAGCAGCCCAGCCGATAGATGGGAGAGCTCCTACAATGAGCAGTTCTTC.

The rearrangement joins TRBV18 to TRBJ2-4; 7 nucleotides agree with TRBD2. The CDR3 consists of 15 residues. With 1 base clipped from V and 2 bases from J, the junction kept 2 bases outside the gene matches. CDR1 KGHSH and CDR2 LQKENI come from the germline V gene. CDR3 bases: TGTGCCAGCTCACCACGGGGGGGAACCAAAAACATTCAGTACTTC. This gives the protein CASSPRGGTKNIQYF.

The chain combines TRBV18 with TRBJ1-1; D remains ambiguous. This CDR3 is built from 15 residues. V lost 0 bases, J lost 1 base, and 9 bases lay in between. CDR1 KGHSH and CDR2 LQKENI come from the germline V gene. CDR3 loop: CASSPPKGGNTEAFF. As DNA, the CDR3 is TGTGCCAGCTCACCACCAAAGGGAGGGAACACTGAAGCTTTCTTT.

The DNA of the CDR3 is TGTGCCAGCAGCCCGAGACTGGTATCTAATGAAAAACTGTTTTTT. Protein product: CASSPRLVSNEKLFF. This chain joins TRBV7-9 and TRBJ1-4, with D unclear. Germline loops: CDR1 SEHNR, CDR2 FQNEAQ (reference sequence). The CDR3 totals 15 residues. With 5 bases removed from V and 3 bases from J, the gap between germline ends came to 13 bases.

This CDR3 is CASSLGLDRETQYF. In nucleotides, the CDR3 is TGTGCCAGCAGCTTAGGGCTGGACAGGGAGACCCAGTACTTC. The chain employs TRBV7-6 and TRBJ2-5; 7 bases are a match to TRBD1. CDR3 length: 14 residues. V gave up 1 base and J gave up 5 bases; unmatched junction bases: 4. Per germline, CDR1 SGHVS and CDR2 FNYEAQ.

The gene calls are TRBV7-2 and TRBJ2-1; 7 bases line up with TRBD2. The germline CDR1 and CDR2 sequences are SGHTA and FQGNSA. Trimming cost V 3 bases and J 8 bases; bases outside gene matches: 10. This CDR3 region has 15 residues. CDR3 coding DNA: TGTGCCAGCAGCTTGGGACTAACTCACGGGGATGAGCAGTTCTTC. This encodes CASSLGLTHGDEQFF. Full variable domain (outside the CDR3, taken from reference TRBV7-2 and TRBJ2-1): GAGVSQSPSNKVTEKGKDVELRCDPISGHTALYWYRQSLGQGLEFLIYFQGNSAPDKSGLPSDRFSAERTGGSVSTLTIQRTQQEDSAVYLCASSLGLTHGDEQFFGPGTRLTVL.

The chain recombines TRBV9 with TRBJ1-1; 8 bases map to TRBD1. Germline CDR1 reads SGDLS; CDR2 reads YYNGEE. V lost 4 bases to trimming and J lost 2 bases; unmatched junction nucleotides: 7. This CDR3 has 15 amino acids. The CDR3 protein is CASSPTDRVNTEAFF. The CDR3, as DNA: TGTGCCAGCAGCCCTACGGACAGGGTAAACACTGAAGCTTTCTTT.

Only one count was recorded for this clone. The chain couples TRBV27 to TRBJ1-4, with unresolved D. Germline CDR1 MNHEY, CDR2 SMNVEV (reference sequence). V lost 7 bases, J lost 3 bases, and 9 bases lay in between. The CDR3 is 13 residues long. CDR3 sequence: CASKSLANEKLFF. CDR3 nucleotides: TGTGCCAGCAAAAGTTTAGCTAATGAAAAACTGTTTTTT.

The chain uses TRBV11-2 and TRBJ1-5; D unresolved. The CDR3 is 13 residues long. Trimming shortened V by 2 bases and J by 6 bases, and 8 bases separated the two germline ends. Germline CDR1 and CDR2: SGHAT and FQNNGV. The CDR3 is CASSLFLGQPQHF. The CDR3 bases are TGTGCCAGCAGCTTATTCCTCGGTCAGCCCCAGCATTTT. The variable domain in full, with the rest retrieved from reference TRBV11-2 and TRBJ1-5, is EAGVAQSPRYKIIEKRQSVAFWCNPISGHATLYWYQQILGQGPKLLIQFQNNGVVDDSQLPKDRFSAERLKGVDSTLKIQPAKLEDSAVYLCASSLFLGQPQHFGDGTRLSIL.

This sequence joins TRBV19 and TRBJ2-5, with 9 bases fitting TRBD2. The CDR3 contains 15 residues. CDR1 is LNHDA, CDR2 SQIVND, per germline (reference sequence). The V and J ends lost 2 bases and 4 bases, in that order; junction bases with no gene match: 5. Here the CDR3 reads CASSIFAGGGETQYF. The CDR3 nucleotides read TGTGCCAGTAGTATATTCGCGGGAGGGGGAGAGACCCAGTACTTC.